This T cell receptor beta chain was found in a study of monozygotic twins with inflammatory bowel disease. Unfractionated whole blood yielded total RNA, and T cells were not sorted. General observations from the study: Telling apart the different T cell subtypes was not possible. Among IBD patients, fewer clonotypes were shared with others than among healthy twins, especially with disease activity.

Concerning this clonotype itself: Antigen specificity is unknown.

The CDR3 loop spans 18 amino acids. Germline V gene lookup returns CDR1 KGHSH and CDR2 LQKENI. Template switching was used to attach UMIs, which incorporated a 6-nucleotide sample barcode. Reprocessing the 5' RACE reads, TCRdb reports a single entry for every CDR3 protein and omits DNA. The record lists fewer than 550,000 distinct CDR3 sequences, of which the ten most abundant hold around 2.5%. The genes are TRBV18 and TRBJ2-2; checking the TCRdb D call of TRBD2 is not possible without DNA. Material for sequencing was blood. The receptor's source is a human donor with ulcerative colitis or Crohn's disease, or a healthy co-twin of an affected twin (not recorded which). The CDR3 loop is CASSPILISRPDTGELFF. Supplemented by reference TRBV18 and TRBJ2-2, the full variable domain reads NAGVMQNPRHLVRRRGQEARLRCSPMKGHSHVYWYRQLPEEGLKFMVYLQKENIIDESGMPKERFSAEFPKEGPSILRIQQVVRGDSAAYFCASSPILISRPDTGELFFGEGSRLTVL.